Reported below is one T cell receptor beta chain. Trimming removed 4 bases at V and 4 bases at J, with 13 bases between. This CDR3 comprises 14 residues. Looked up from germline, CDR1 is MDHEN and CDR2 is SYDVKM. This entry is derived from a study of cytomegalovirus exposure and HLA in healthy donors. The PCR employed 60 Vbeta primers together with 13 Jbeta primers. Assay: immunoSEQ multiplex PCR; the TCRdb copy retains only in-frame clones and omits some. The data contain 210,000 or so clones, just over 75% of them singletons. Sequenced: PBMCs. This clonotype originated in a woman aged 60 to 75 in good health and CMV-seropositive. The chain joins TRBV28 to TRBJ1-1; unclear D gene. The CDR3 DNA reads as TGTGCCAGCAGTTCGCCGGGATTCCTCACTGAAGCTTTCTTT. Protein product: CASSSPGFLTEAFF.